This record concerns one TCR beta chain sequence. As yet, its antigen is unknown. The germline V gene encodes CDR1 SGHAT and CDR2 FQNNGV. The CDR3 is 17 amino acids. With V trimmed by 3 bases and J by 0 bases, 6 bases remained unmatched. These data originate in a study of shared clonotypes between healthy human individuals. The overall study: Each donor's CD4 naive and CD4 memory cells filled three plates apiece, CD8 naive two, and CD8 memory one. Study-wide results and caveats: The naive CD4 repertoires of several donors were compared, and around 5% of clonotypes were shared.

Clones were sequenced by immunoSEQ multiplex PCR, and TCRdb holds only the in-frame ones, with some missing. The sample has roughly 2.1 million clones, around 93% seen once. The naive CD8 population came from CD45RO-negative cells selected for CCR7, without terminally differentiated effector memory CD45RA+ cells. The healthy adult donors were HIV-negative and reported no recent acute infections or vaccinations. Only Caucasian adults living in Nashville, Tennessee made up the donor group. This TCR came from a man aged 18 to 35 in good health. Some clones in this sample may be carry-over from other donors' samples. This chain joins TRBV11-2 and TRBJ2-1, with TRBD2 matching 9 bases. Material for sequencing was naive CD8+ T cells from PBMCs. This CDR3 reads CASSFRLAGPSYNEQFF. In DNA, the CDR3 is TGTGCCAGCAGCTTTCGGCTAGCGGGACCCTCCTACAATGAGCAGTTCTTC.